Listed here are 18 T cell receptor beta chains from one sample, sequenced in a study of cytomegalovirus exposure and HLA in healthy donors. The primer mix had 60 Vbeta and 13 Jbeta primers. Here immunoSEQ multiplex PCR was the method, and the copy in TCRdb shows in-frame clones only, minus some. In total, the table holds 110,000 to 150,000 clones. Sequenced sample: PBMCs. The receptor set was obtained from a woman aged 18-35 years in good health and CMV-seronegative.

V and J are TRBV6-1 and TRBJ2-5, with a possible D match to TRBD2 (6 bases). The V gene's germline CDR1 is MNHNS and CDR2 SASEGT. CDR3 length equals 16 residues. Trimming removed 4 bases at V and 1 base at J, with 16 bases between. In DNA form, the CDR3 reads TGTGCCAGCAGTGGGGGGGTTTTTGTAGTCCAAGAGACCCAGTACTTC. It encodes CASSGGVFVVQETQYF.

This chain joins TRBV4-1 and TRBJ1-2; D perhaps matches TRBD1 (6 bases). This CDR3 spans 15 amino acids. The germline CDR1 and CDR2 sequences are MGHRA and YSYEKL. The ends were cut back, 5 bases at V and 4 bases at J, with 17 bases in the middle. The chain's CDR3 is CASSFNRDRGYGYTF. The CDR3, as DNA: TGCGCCAGCAGCTTCAACAGGGATAGGGGCTATGGCTACACCTTC.

The chain carries TRBV7-6 and TRBJ1-1; tentatively, D is TRBD1 (6 bases). The V and J ends lost 0 bases and 0 bases respectively, with 8 bases between them. From germline, CDR1 is SGHVS and CDR2 FNYEAQ. This CDR3 has 15 amino acids. DNA for the CDR3: TGTGCCAGCAGCTTAGCGGGGGCCATGAACACTGAAGCTTTCTTT. Translation: CASSLAGAMNTEAFF.

The chain employs TRBV29-1 and TRBJ2-7; 13 nucleotides align to TRBD2. The CDR3 sequence is 13 residues long. Trimming cost V 6 bases and J 3 bases; bases outside gene matches: 2. CDR1 and CDR2 (germline): SQVTM, ANQGSEA. The DNA for the CDR3 is TGCAGCGTGGGACTAGCGGGAATCTACGAGCAGTACTTC. Encoded protein: CSVGLAGIYEQYF.

This chain joins TRBV19 and TRBJ2-4; perhaps TRBD1 as D (7 bases). Germline V lookup: CDR1 LNHDA, CDR2 SQIVND (reference sequence). V was trimmed by 5 bases and J by 6 bases, leaving 11 bases between them. The CDR3 runs to 13 residues. Written as DNA, the CDR3 is TGTGCCAGTAGTTCGGGGGACAGAAACATTCAGTACTTC. As protein: CASSSGDRNIQYF. The whole variable domain, filled in from reference TRBV19 and TRBJ2-4, reads DGGITQSPKYLFRKEGQNVTLSCEQNLNHDAMYWYRQDPGQGLRLIYYSQIVNDFQKGDIAEGYSVSREKKESFPLTVTSAQKNPTAFYLCASSSGDRNIQYFGAGTRLSVL.

This chain joins TRBV9 and TRBJ1-5; 8 positions match TRBD1. J lost 4 bases, V lost 4 bases, and 4 bases had no gene match. The CDR3 length is 14 residues. Germline CDR1 reads SGDLS; CDR2 reads YYNGEE. CDR3 DNA: TGTGCCAGCAGCCCGGACAGGGAAAATCAGCCCCAGCATTTT. Encoded protein: CASSPDRENQPQHF.

This chain connects TRBV5-4 to TRBJ2-7; the D gene is possibly TRBD1 (6 bases). Germline CDR1 reads SGHNT; CDR2 reads YYREEE (reference sequence). This CDR3 comprises 14 residues. V dropped 4 bases and J dropped 0 bases, with 11 bases sitting between them. CDR3 bases: TGTGCCAGCAGCAAGGACAGATACTCCTACGAGCAGTACTTC. Residues: CASSKDRYSYEQYF.

The CDR3 here is CASSQGQGTYF. DNA of the CDR3: TGTGCCAGCAGCCAGGGACAGGGCACTTACTTC. The genes are TRBV6-5 and TRBJ2-5, with 9 positions matching TRBD1. V dropped 6 bases and J dropped 14; count of bases not matched to a gene: 7. CDR1 is MNHEY, CDR2 SVGAGI, per germline. This CDR3 is 11 amino acids long.

The chain links TRBV7-3 to TRBJ2-5; 7 nucleotides agree with TRBD2. The CDR3 covers 18 residues. V was clipped by 0 bases and J by 2 bases; unmatched bases: 12. Germline-derived CDR1 and CDR2 are SGHTA and FQGTGA. The DNA of the CDR3 is TGTGCCAGCAGCTTAACTCTTCGAGCGGGATTCTCACAAGAGACCCAGTACTTC. Translating it yields CASSLTLRAGFSQETQYF.

The chain employs TRBV5-8 and TRBJ2-1, with D possibly being TRBD2 (6 bases). The V and J ends lost 4 bases and 8 bases respectively, with 19 bases between them. From germline, CDR1 is SGHTS and CDR2 YDEGEE. The CDR3 runs 15 residues. CDR3 nucleotide sequence: TGTGCCAGCAGCCCAGGAGGTGCGGGGTGGCATGAGCAGTTCTTC. It translates to CASSPGGAGWHEQFF. Based on the CDR3 plus reference TRBV5-8 and TRBJ2-1, the full variable domain is EAGVTQSPTHLIKTRGQQATLRCSPISGHTSVYWYQQALGLGLQFLLWYDEGEERNRGNFPPRFSGRQFPNYSSELNVNALELEDSALYLCASSPGGAGWHEQFFGPGTRLTVL.

The chain carries TRBV11-2 and TRBJ2-2; 10 positions match TRBD2. The CDR3 consists of 16 residues. J was trimmed by 6 bases and V by 1 base; bases with no gene match: 5. Germline-derived CDR1 and CDR2 are SGHAT and FQNNGV. CDR3 in amino acids: CASSLVASGSPGELFF. The DNA for the CDR3 is TGTGCCAGCAGCTTAGTGGCTAGCGGGAGCCCCGGGGAGCTGTTTTTT. The full variable domain, completed using reference TRBV11-2 and TRBJ2-2, is EAGVAQSPRYKIIEKRQSVAFWCNPISGHATLYWYQQILGQGPKLLIQFQNNGVVDDSQLPKDRFSAERLKGVDSTLKIQPAKLEDSAVYLCASSLVASGSPGELFFGEGSRLTVL.

The CDR3 loop is CASSLLDRGLMETQYF. CDR3 in DNA: TGTGCCAGCAGCTTACTGGACAGGGGGCTTATGGAGACCCAGTACTTC. V usage is TRBV7-9 and J usage is TRBJ2-5; 11 bases are a match to TRBD1. This CDR3 contains 16 residues. V lost 2 bases to trimming and J lost 5 bases; unmatched junction nucleotides: 7. In germline, CDR1 is SEHNR, CDR2 FQNEAQ (reference sequence).

This chain uses TRBV18 with TRBJ1-2, with D perhaps TRBD1 (6 bases). The CDR3 spans 16 residues. V was pared by 3 bases and J by 4 bases, with 18 bases between. Germline V gene lookup returns CDR1 KGHSH and CDR2 LQKENI. The CDR3 spells CASSPIYRDDSYGYTF. The CDR3 bases are TGTGCCAGCTCACCCATCTACAGGGATGACTCCTATGGCTACACCTTC. Full variable domain (missing parts from reference TRBV18 and TRBJ1-2): NAGVMQNPRHLVRRRGQEARLRCSPMKGHSHVYWYRQLPEEGLKFMVYLQKENIIDESGMPKERFSAEFPKEGPSILRIQQVVRGDSAAYFCASSPIYRDDSYGYTFGSGTRLTVV.

The rearrangement uses TRBV2 and TRBJ2-1, with 7 bases fitting TRBD2. Germline lookup yields CDR1 SNHLY and CDR2 FYNNEI. CDR3 length: 14 amino acids. V dropped 7 bases and J dropped 2; count of bases not matched to a gene: 5. Here the CDR3 DNA reads TGTGCCAGCAAGGGGCTAGCGGCCTACAATGAGCAGTTCTTC. This gives the protein CASKGLAAYNEQFF.

The chain combines TRBV2 with TRBJ2-3, with a tentative D call TRBD1 (7 bases). The CDR3 is 15 amino acids. V shed 3 bases and J shed 5 bases, with 15 bases lying between them. The germline V gene has CDR1 SNHLY and CDR2 FYNNEI. The CDR3 protein is CASSDPRQGGDTQYF. The CDR3 DNA reads as TGTGCCAGCAGTGACCCTCGCCAGGGGGGAGATACGCAGTATTTT.

V is TRBV9 and J is TRBJ1-2; 10 bases fit TRBD1. J gave up 3 bases and V 0 bases, and 8 bases lay outside the gene matches. CDR3 size: 17 residues. Germline V gene data show CDR1 as SGDLS and CDR2 as YYNGEE. DNA for the CDR3: TGTGCCAGCAGCGTAGATAAGGGACAGGGGTACGACTATGGCTACACCTTC. Translated: CASSVDKGQGYDYGYTF.

The chain links TRBV5-1 to TRBJ2-3; the D gene is possibly TRBD1 (5 bases). CDR3 length: 14 residues. The V end was cut by 5 bases, the J end by 0 bases, with 10 bases between. CDR1 is SGHRS, CDR2 YFSETQ, per germline. CDR3 protein: CASRRQTSTDTQYF. In nucleotides, the CDR3 is TGCGCCAGCAGGCGACAGACTAGCACAGATACGCAGTATTTT.

The rearrangement joins TRBV4-2 to TRBJ1-5; D remains unclear. The CDR3 is 16 residues long. Trimming removed 0 bases from V and 7 bases from J, with 16 bases in between. Per the germline V gene, CDR1 is LGHNA and CDR2 is YNFKEQ. The CDR3 region is CASSQDQSGWGQPQHF. CDR3 bases: TGTGCCAGCAGCCAAGATCAGTCGGGGTGGGGACAGCCCCAGCATTTT.